Below, 18 T cell receptor beta chains from the same sample are listed, as sequenced in a study of blood T cells in healthy people across ages. Then a second PCR, running about 6 to 12 cycles, was carried out with a sample-barcoded 5' primer and a J-beta primer mix. Using its own MiXCR run on the 5' RACE reads, TCRdb lists one record per CDR3 protein. This table holds approximately 1.5 million distinct CDR3 sequences, around 35% found once. What was sequenced was blood. These receptors all stem from a woman in her 30s in good health.

The chain is built from TRBV11-2 and TRBJ2-3, with 9 nucleotides matching TRBD2. The CDR3 runs 16 residues. After removal of 5 bases from V and 2 bases from J, the junction contained 8 bases not matched to a gene. CDR1 and CDR2 from the germline V gene are SGHAT and FQNNGV. CDR3 amino acids: CASSRGTSFNTDTQYF. The CDR3 region has the DNA TGTGCCAGCAGCCGCGGGACTAGCTTTAACACAGATACGCAGTATTTT.

Of note for this clonotype: A much larger clone lies a single base off, so this may be a read error. The chain couples TRBV29-1 to TRBJ2-5; the match to TRBD1 covers 10 bases. The J call is uncertain, as TRBJ2-7 better fits the DNA end. The CDR3 totals 12 residues. CDR1 is SQVTM, CDR2 ANQGSEA, per germline. Here the CDR3 reads CSVGTGVYEQYF. The DNA of the CDR3 is TGCAGCGTCGGGACAGGGGTCTACGAGCAGTACTTC.

This clonotype was seen only a few times. The chain has TRBV12-3 or TRBV12-4 and TRBJ2-7; 7 nucleotides align to TRBD1. The CDR3 loop spans 16 amino acids. V lost 6 bases to trimming and J lost 0 bases; unmatched junction nucleotides: 11. CDR3 region: CASRRGAGGDSYEQYF. The CDR3 bases are TGTGCCAGCAGAAGAGGGGCAGGGGGAGACTCCTACGAGCAGTACTTC.

This clonotype occurred a few times. This chain joins TRBV18 and TRBJ1-5; D possibly corresponds to TRBD1 (5 bases). This CDR3 has 13 residues. Germline CDR1 is KGHSH and CDR2 is LQKENI. With 2 bases removed from V and 6 bases from J, the gap between germline ends came to 8 bases. The CDR3 loop reads CASSPGGIQPQHF. The DNA of the CDR3 is TGTGCCAGCTCACCAGGGGGAATTCAGCCCCAGCATTTT.

This clonotype was detected only a few times. The V gene is TRBV5-1, the J gene TRBJ2-5; 9 positions agree with TRBD2. Germline V CDR1 and CDR2: SGHRS, YFSETQ. The junction had 10 bases not matched to a gene; V was cut back by 4 bases and J by 3 bases. This CDR3 comprises 16 residues. CDR3 region: CASSPRGSGSKETQYF. CDR3 DNA sequence: TGCGCCAGCAGCCCCCGGGGTAGCGGGAGTAAAGAGACCCAGTACTTC. The full variable domain, with the rest looked up from reference TRBV5-1 and TRBJ2-5, is KAGVTQTPRYLIKTRGQQVTLSCSPISGHRSVSWYQQTPGQGLQFLFEYFSETQRNKGNFPGRFSGRQFSNSRSEMNVSTLELGDSALYLCASSPRGSGSKETQYFGPGTRLLVL.

Only a few counts were recorded for this clonotype. In DNA form, the CDR3 reads TGTGCCAGCAGTGAAGCAGGTCTAGTGACCGTCAATGAGCAGTTCTTC. Protein product: CASSEAGLVTVNEQFF. The chain is built from TRBV2 and TRBJ2-1, with D hard to call. V was shortened by 0 bases and J by 6 bases, with 15 bases between the two germline ends. Germline assignment: CDR1 SNHLY and CDR2 FYNNEI. CDR3 length: 16 amino acids.

This chain connects TRBV3-1 to TRBJ2-1, with a tentative D call TRBD1 (5 bases). Germline V gene lookup returns CDR1 LGHDT and CDR2 YNNKEL (reference sequence). The CDR3 consists of 19 residues. V was pared by 1 base and J by 1 base, with 20 bases between. The CDR3 sequence: CASSQVLGRRSRSYNEQFF. CDR3 sequence (DNA): TGTGCCAGCAGCCAAGTTTTGGGGCGCCGTAGTAGGTCCTACAATGAGCAGTTCTTC.

The chain has TRBV10-3 and TRBJ2-1, with D unresolved. V lost 4 bases and J lost 10, with 8 bases in between. The length of the CDR3 is 11 residues. The germline gives CDR1 ENHRY, CDR2 SYGVKD. CDR3 in DNA: TGTGCCATCAGTGCCGCAGACGAGCAGTTCTTC. This gives the protein CAISAADEQFF.

This clonotype was counted ten times or more. J is TRBJ2-3 and V is TRBV20-1, with 10 bases aligning to TRBD2. Looked up from germline, CDR1 is DFQATT and CDR2 is SNEGSKA (reference sequence). The CDR3 length is 16 residues. V dropped 0 bases and J dropped 5; count of bases not matched to a gene: 8. The CDR3 region is CSARDPSGGALDTQYF. The CDR3, as DNA: TGCAGTGCTAGAGATCCCAGCGGGGGGGCATTAGATACGCAGTATTTT.

This clonotype was seen more than once but under ten times. The chain employs TRBV5-1 and TRBJ1-3; D is perhaps TRBD1 (6 bases). The V and J ends lost 6 bases and 0 bases respectively, with 13 bases between them. CDR3 size: 15 residues. Germline CDR1 is SGHRS and CDR2 is YFSETQ. CDR3 loop: CASKGDIASGNTIYF. The CDR3 bases are TGCGCCAGCAAAGGGGACATCGCCTCTGGAAACACCATATATTTT.

This clonotype was seen only once. Possible read error: a much larger clone is one base away. The genes are TRBV29-1 and TRBJ2-1; the D call may be TRBD1 or TRBD2 (6 bases each). Germline-derived CDR1 and CDR2 are SQVTM and ANQGSEA. The V and J ends lost 8 bases and 9 bases respectively, with 20 bases between them. The CDR3 is made up of 13 amino acids. CDR3 region: CSPSSVQGSEQFF. The CDR3 nucleotides are TGCAGCCCTTCTAGCGTTCAGGGGAGTGAGCAGTTCTTC.

This chain links TRBV2 with TRBJ2-3; a possible D gene is TRBD1 (7 bases). The length of the CDR3 is 14 residues. Germline V CDR1 and CDR2: SNHLY, FYNNEI. Trimming cost V 0 bases and J 9 bases, with 13 bases left between them. The CDR3 nucleotides read TGTGCCAGCAGTGAAGCCCTACAGGGGAGGACGCAGTATTTT. Translating it yields CASSEALQGRTQYF.

This chain connects TRBV7-3 to TRBJ2-3; 9 bases map to TRBD2. Trimming removed 1 base from V and 4 bases from J; junction bases left unmatched: 6. CDR1 is SGHTA and CDR2 is FQGTGA in the germline V gene. This CDR3 contains 16 residues. The CDR3 is CASSLKVAGAADTQYF. In nucleotides, the CDR3 is TGTGCCAGCAGCTTAAAAGTAGCGGGAGCCGCAGATACGCAGTATTTT.

Note on this clonotype: It may be a read error: a sequence one base away is much more abundant. This chain uses TRBV6-1 with TRBJ2-5; TRBD1 is a possible D gene (5 bases). The CDR3 loop spans 14 amino acids. Germline V gives CDR1 MNHNS, CDR2 SASEGT. CDR3 amino acids: CACSGQSSGETQYF. CDR3 bases: TGTGCCTGCAGTGGACAATCGTCTGGGGAGACCCAGTACTTC.

The chain combines TRBV11-2 with TRBJ2-7, with D possibly being TRBD2 (5 bases). The germline CDR1 and CDR2 sequences are SGHAT and FQNNGV. Trimming took 2 bases from V and 6 from J, leaving 17 bases between them. This CDR3 comprises 15 residues. The chain's CDR3 is CASSLRILAASEQYF. DNA of the CDR3: TGTGCCAGCAGCTTACGAATCCTAGCCGCGAGCGAGCAGTACTTC.

The CDR3 coding sequence is TGTGCCAGCAGCGATACTAGCGGGAGGCCTTTCTTCAATGAGCAGTTCTTC. This translates into CASSDTSGRPFFNEQFF. V and J are TRBV6-1 and TRBJ2-1, with 12 bases aligning to TRBD2. Germline assignment: CDR1 MNHNS and CDR2 SASEGT. The CDR3 has 17 amino acids. The V and J ends lost 6 bases and 6 bases, in that order; junction bases with no gene match: 12.

This clonotype came up once. This chain joins TRBV7-3 and TRBJ2-1; D not certain. V dropped 5 bases and J dropped 7 bases, with 18 bases sitting between them. CDR3 length equals 15 residues. CDR1 and CDR2 (germline): SGHTA, FQGTGA. The CDR3 loop reads CASSPGKAPSNEQFF. DNA of the CDR3: TGTGCCAGCAGCCCCGGTAAAGCCCCGTCTAATGAGCAGTTCTTC.

This clonotype showed up just a few times. This sequence joins TRBV4-2 and TRBJ2-5; TRBD1 aligns across 7 bases. This CDR3 contains 16 residues. Germline V gene sequence: CDR1 LGHNA, CDR2 YNFKEQ. V shed 0 bases and J 11 bases; nucleotides not matched to a gene: 15. DNA of the CDR3: TGTGCCAGCAGCCAAGATCTGGGACAGAGGAGAGGGGAGCAGTACTTC. Its protein is CASSQDLGQRRGEQYF.